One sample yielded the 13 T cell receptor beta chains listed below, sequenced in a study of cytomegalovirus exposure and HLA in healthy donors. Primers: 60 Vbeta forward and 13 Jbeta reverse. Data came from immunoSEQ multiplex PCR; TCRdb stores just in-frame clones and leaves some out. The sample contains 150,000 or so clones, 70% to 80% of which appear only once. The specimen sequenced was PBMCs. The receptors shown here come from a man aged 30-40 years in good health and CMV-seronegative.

The CDR3 DNA reads TGCGCCAGCAGCTGGGGCGACAGGGATAATTCACCCCTCCACTTT. It codes for CASSWGDRDNSPLHF. This sequence joins TRBV5-1 and TRBJ1-6; 7 positions match TRBD1. The CDR3 sequence is 15 residues long. Germline values: CDR1 SGHRS, CDR2 YFSETQ. Trimming at V came to 3 bases and at J to 5 bases, leaving 5 bases not matched to a gene.

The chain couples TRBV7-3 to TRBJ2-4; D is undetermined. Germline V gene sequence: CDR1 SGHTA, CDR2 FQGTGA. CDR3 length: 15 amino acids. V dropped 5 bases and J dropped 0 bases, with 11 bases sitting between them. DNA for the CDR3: TGTGCCAGCAGCCCCAGTGGTATAGCCAAAAACATTCAGTACTTC. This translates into CASSPSGIAKNIQYF.

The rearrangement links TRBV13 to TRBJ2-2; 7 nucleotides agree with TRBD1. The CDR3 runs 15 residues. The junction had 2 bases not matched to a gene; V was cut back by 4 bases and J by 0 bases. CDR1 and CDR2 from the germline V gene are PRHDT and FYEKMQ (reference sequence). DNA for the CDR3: TGTGCCAGCAGCTCTGACAGGGCGAACACCGGGGAGCTGTTTTTT. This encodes CASSSDRANTGELFF. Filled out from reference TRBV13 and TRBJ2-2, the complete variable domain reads AAGVIQSPRHLIKEKRETATLKCYPIPRHDTVYWYQQGPGQDPQFLISFYEKMQSDKGSIPDRFSAQQFSDYHSELNMSSLELGDSALYFCASSSDRANTGELFFGEGSRLTVL.

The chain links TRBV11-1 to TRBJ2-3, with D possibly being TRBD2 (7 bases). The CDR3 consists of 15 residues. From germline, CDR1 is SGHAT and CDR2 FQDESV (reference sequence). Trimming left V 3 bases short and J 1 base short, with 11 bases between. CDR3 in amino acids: CASSLGGLGTDTQYF. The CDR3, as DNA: TGTGCCAGCAGCTTGGGGGGGCTGGGCACAGATACGCAGTATTTT.

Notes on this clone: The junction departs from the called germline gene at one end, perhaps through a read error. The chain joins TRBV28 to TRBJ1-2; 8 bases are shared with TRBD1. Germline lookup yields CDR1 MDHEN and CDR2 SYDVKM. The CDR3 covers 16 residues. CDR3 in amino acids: CASRPDRGSGNYGYPF. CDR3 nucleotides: TGTGCCAGCAGACCTGACAGGGGATCGGGGAACTATGGCTACCCCTTC.

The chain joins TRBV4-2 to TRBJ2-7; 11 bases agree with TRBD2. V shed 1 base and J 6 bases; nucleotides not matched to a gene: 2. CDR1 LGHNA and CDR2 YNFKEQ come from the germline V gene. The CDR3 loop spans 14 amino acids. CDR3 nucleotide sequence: TGTGCCAGCAGCCAAGTAGCGGGGGGGACCGAGCAGTACTTC. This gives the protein CASSQVAGGTEQYF.

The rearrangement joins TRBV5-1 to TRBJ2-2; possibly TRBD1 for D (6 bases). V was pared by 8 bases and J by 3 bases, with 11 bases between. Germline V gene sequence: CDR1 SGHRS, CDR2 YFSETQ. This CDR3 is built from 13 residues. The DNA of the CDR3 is TGCGCCAGTAACAGGGATGACACCGGGGAGCTGTTTTTT. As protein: CASNRDDTGELFF.

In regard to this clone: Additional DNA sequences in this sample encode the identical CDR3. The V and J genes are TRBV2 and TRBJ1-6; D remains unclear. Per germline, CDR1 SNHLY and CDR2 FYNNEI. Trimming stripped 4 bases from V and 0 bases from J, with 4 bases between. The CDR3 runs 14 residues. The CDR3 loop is CASSASSYNSPLHF. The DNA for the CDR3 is TGTGCCAGCAGTGCTAGCTCCTATAATTCACCCCTCCACTTT. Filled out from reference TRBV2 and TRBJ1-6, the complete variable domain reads EPEVTQTPSHQVTQMGQEVILRCVPISNHLYFYWYRQILGQKVEFLVSFYNNEISEKSEIFDDQFSVERPDGSNFTLKIRSTKLEDSAMYFCASSASSYNSPLHFGNGTRLTVT.

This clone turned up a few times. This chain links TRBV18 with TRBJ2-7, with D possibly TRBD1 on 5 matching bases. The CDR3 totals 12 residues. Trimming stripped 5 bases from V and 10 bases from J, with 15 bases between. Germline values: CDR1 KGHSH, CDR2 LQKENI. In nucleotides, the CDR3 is TGTGCCAGCTCAAAGCGACCAGGGCCACAGTACTTC. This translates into CASSKRPGPQYF.

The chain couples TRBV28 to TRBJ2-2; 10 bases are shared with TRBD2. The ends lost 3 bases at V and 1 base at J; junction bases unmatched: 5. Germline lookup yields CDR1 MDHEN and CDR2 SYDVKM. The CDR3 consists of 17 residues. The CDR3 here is CASSFVAGGENTGELFF. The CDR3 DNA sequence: TGTGCCAGCAGTTTTGTAGCGGGGGGCGAGAACACCGGGGAGCTGTTTTTT.

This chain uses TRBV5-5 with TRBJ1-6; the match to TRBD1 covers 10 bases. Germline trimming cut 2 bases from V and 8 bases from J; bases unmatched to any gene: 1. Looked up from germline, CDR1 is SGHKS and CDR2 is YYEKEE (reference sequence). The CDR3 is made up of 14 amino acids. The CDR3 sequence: CASSLGTGDSPLHF. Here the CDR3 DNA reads TGTGCCAGCAGCTTAGGGACAGGGGATTCACCCCTCCACTTT.

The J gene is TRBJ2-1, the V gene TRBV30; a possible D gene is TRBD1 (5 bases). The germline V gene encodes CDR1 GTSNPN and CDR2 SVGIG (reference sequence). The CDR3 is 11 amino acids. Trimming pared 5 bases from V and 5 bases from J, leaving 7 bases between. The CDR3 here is CAWGRDNEQFF. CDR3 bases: TGTGCCTGGGGCAGGGACAATGAGCAGTTCTTC.

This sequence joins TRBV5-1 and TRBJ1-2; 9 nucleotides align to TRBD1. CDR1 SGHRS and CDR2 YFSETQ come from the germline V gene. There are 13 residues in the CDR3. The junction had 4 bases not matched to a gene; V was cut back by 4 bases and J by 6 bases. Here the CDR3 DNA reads TGCGCCAGCAGCCGGACAGGGGAAGATGGCTACACCTTC. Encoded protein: CASSRTGEDGYTF.